The entry below describes one T cell receptor (beta chain). The data derive from a study of blood T cell repertoires in COVID-19. In the study overall: Acute and convalescent COVID-19 specimens originated in the United States, Italy and Spain.

Measured with immunoSEQ multiplex PCR; TCRdb has only the in-frame clones, and not every one. The sample holds over 200,000 clones, approximately 88% seen once. The germline gives CDR1 ENHRY, CDR2 SYGVKD. With 11 bases clipped from V and 4 bases from J, the junction kept 7 bases outside the gene matches. This CDR3 is built from 14 residues. The V call is TRBV10-3, the J call TRBJ2-1, with 11 bases lining up with TRBD2. The source is a woman between 40 and 55 years old with acute COVID-19. The specimen sequenced was PBMCs or T cells enriched from blood (not recorded which). This chain's CDR3 is CAAKLAGAYNEQFF. For the CDR3, the DNA is TGTGCCGCCAAACTAGCGGGGGCGTACAATGAGCAGTTCTTC.